Below, 27 T cell receptor beta chains from the same sample are listed, as sequenced in a study of cytomegalovirus exposure and HLA in healthy donors. The PCR had 60 Vbeta and 13 Jbeta primers. The method was immunoSEQ multiplex PCR; TCRdb's version includes in-frame clones alone and lacks a portion of them. Of some 120,000 clones listed, 75% to 90% were seen once; the top ten hold 20%. The sample consisted of PBMCs. The receptors were gathered from a man aged 18-30 years in good health and CMV-seropositive.

The rearrangement joins TRBV19 to TRBJ1-2, with 7 bases lining up with TRBD1. The germline gives CDR1 LNHDA, CDR2 SQIVND (reference sequence). J was trimmed by 4 bases and V by 9 bases; bases with no gene match: 8. CDR3 length equals 13 residues. This CDR3 reads CASRGTAIYGYTF. CDR3 nucleotides: TGTGCCAGCCGCGGGACAGCTATCTATGGCTACACCTTC.

The V gene is TRBV11-2, the J gene TRBJ2-7, with D perhaps matching TRBD2 (6 bases). The CDR3 extends over 16 amino acids. Trimming cost V 1 base and J 3 bases, with 16 bases left between them. Per the germline V gene, CDR1 is SGHAT and CDR2 is FQNNGV. CDR3 in DNA: TGTGCCAGCAGCTTAGTTATGGCGGGGTCAATCTACGAGCAGTACTTC. Protein: CASSLVMAGSIYEQYF.

The chain couples TRBV5-6 to TRBJ2-5, with D possibly matching TRBD2 (5 bases). The better agreement between TRBJ2-7 and the DNA end casts doubt on the J call. This CDR3 is built from 14 residues. Germline assignment: CDR1 SGHDT and CDR2 YYEEEE. This CDR3 reads CASSVERDTYEQYF. The DNA for the CDR3 is TGTGCCAGCAGCGTGGAACGGGATACCTACGAGCAGTACTTC.

This chain links TRBV9 with TRBJ1-2; 7 positions agree with TRBD1. Trimming cost V 0 bases and J 6 bases; bases outside gene matches: 2. Germline lookup yields CDR1 SGDLS and CDR2 YYNGEE. The CDR3 covers 13 residues. CDR3 loop: CASSVGQGDGYTF. The CDR3 nucleotides are TGTGCCAGCAGCGTAGGGCAGGGGGATGGCTACACCTTC.

The V and J genes are TRBV6-4 and TRBJ1-1, with TRBD1 matching over 7 bases. Per the germline V gene, CDR1 is MRHNA and CDR2 is SNTAGT. With V trimmed by 6 bases and J by 1 base, 11 bases remained unmatched. The CDR3 runs 16 residues. The CDR3 nucleotides read TGTGCCAGCAGAGCAATTCCTGGGACAGCGAACACTGAAGCTTTCTTT. This codes for CASRAIPGTANTEAFF.

For the CDR3, the DNA is TGTGCCAGCAGTTACTCGACTATTTCCCCCTACGAGCAGTACTTC. Amino acid sequence: CASSYSTISPYEQYF. This chain uses TRBV6-5 with TRBJ2-7, with D maybe TRBD2 (5 bases). CDR3 length: 15 amino acids. Between the trimmed V and J ends, which lost 0 bases and 2 bases, there was a span of 11 bases. Looked up from germline, CDR1 is MNHEY and CDR2 is SVGAGI.

This chain joins TRBV5-5 and TRBJ1-6; no reliable D call. Trimming removed 0 bases from V and 9 bases from J, with 10 bases in between. The V gene's germline CDR1 is SGHKS and CDR2 YYEKEE (reference sequence). CDR3 length: 14 residues. The CDR3 bases are TGTGCCAGCAGCTTGGATAGGGAGGCTTCACCCCTCCACTTT. Amino acids: CASSLDREASPLHF.

The CDR3 DNA reads TGCGCCAGCAGTGAGAGAATAGCGGGGGGGTGGAACCAAGAGACCCAGTACTTC. Translated, it gives CASSERIAGGWNQETQYF. The J gene is TRBJ2-5, the V gene TRBV10-2; 11 positions agree with TRBD2. Germline V CDR1 and CDR2: WSHSY, SAAADI. After removal of 2 bases from V and 0 bases from J, the junction contained 8 bases not matched to a gene. The CDR3 contains 18 residues.

The rearrangement links TRBV11-2 to TRBJ1-1; 7 bases align to TRBD1. J lost 1 base, V lost 6 bases, and 5 bases had no gene match. The CDR3 length is 14 residues. Germline V lookup: CDR1 SGHAT, CDR2 FQNNGV. The CDR3 here is CASSSDRANTEAFF. CDR3 DNA: TGTGCCAGCAGTTCCGACAGGGCGAACACTGAAGCTTTCTTT.

The DNA of the CDR3 is TGTGCCAGCAGCGGACAGGGGGCATTCAACTATGGCTACACCTTC. Translated: CASSGQGAFNYGYTF. The rearrangement joins TRBV9 to TRBJ1-2, with 10 positions matching TRBD1. Germline-derived CDR1 and CDR2 are SGDLS and YYNGEE. This CDR3 contains 15 residues. The junction had 4 bases not matched to a gene; V was cut back by 3 bases and J by 2 bases.

J is TRBJ2-3 and V is TRBV7-3; 9 positions match TRBD2. The germline V gene encodes CDR1 SGHTA and CDR2 FQGTGA. The ends lost 1 base at V and 2 bases at J; junction bases unmatched: 4. The CDR3 has 16 residues. As DNA, the CDR3 is TGTGCCAGCAGCTTAAAAGCGGGGGGACTCACAGATACGCAGTATTTT. Translation: CASSLKAGGLTDTQYF.

V is TRBV19 and J is TRBJ2-7; D remains unclear. Germline assignment: CDR1 LNHDA and CDR2 SQIVND (reference sequence). This CDR3 spans 15 amino acids. V was shortened by 6 bases and J by 2 bases, with 17 bases between the two germline ends. The CDR3 is CASSLAAVNPYEQYF. The CDR3 DNA follows: TGTGCCAGTAGCCTCGCGGCCGTGAATCCCTACGAGCAGTACTTC.

CDR3: CASRQGLSSYEQYF. The CDR3 DNA follows: TGTGCCAGCAGACAGGGGTTGAGCTCCTACGAGCAGTACTTC. The rearrangement links TRBV6-1 to TRBJ2-7; TRBD1 agrees at 7 bases. The J segment lost 0 bases and the V segment lost 6 bases, leaving 5 bases of the junction unmatched. The germline gives CDR1 MNHNS, CDR2 SASEGT. The CDR3 is 14 amino acids.

The rearrangement links TRBV6-5 to TRBJ1-2; D is ambiguous. Germline CDR1 reads MNHEY; CDR2 reads SVGAGI. The CDR3 contains 13 residues. V lost 2 bases, J lost 8 bases, and 12 bases lay in between. CDR3 in amino acids: CASSYGQASGYTF. In DNA, the CDR3 is TGTGCCAGCAGTTACGGGCAGGCATCGGGCTACACCTTC.

The chain links TRBV5-6 to TRBJ1-2; 11 bases align to TRBD1. J gave up 7 bases and V 5 bases, and 4 bases lay outside the gene matches. This CDR3 comprises 13 residues. The germline gives CDR1 SGHDT, CDR2 YYEEEE. In DNA, the CDR3 is TGTGCCAGCAGACGGGGACAGGGGGGTGGCTACACCTTC. This sequence encodes CASRRGQGGGYTF.

The rearrangement links TRBV2 to TRBJ2-5, with a weak D call TRBD2 (6 bases). This CDR3 comprises 15 residues. V was clipped by 6 bases and J by 3 bases, with 17 bases between them. Germline V gene data show CDR1 as SNHLY and CDR2 as FYNNEI. The CDR3 reads CASRRTGLPEETQYF. The DNA of the CDR3 is TGTGCCAGCAGGCGGACGGGACTCCCAGAAGAGACCCAGTACTTC. Complete variable domain (other parts from reference TRBV2 and TRBJ2-5): EPEVTQTPSHQVTQMGQEVILRCVPISNHLYFYWYRQILGQKVEFLVSFYNNEISEKSEIFDDQFSVERPDGSNFTLKIRSTKLEDSAMYFCASRRTGLPEETQYFGPGTRLLVL.

This chain links TRBV19 with TRBJ2-5, with a tentative D call TRBD2 (5 bases). From germline, CDR1 is LNHDA and CDR2 SQIVND (reference sequence). The V end was cut by 5 bases, the J end by 3 bases, with 10 bases between. The CDR3 loop spans 13 amino acids. CDR3 residues: CASSYSAEETQYF. The CDR3 DNA reads as TGTGCCAGTAGTTATAGCGCTGAAGAGACCCAGTACTTC.

The chain combines TRBV7-9 with TRBJ2-1; 9 bases are a match to TRBD2. The CDR3 is 17 amino acids. The germline V gene encodes CDR1 SEHNR and CDR2 FQNEAQ (reference sequence). V lost 5 bases and J lost 4; bases outside the gene matches: 12. CDR3 sequence reads: CASSLGNAGGRYNEQFF. CDR3 nucleotides: TGTGCCAGCAGCCTTGGAAACGCGGGGGGGCGGTACAATGAGCAGTTCTTC. The full variable domain, rest sourced from reference TRBV7-9 and TRBJ2-1, is DTGVSQNPRHKITKRGQNVTFRCDPISEHNRLYWYRQTLGQGPEFLTYFQNEAQLEKSRLLSDRFSAERPKGSFSTLEIQRTEQGDSAMYLCASSLGNAGGRYNEQFFGPGTRLTVL.

The chain links TRBV28 to TRBJ1-2; 8 positions agree with TRBD1. Per the germline V gene, CDR1 is MDHEN and CDR2 is SYDVKM. J gave up 6 bases and V 7 bases, and 7 bases lay outside the gene matches. The CDR3 consists of 13 residues. The CDR3, as DNA: TGTGCCAGCATAAGCCAGGGGGCGGATGGCTACACCTTC. It translates to CASISQGADGYTF.

This chain connects TRBV30 to TRBJ1-5; D might be TRBD1 (6 bases). The CDR3 is made up of 14 amino acids. CDR1 and CDR2 from the germline V gene are GTSNPN and SVGIG (reference sequence). Trimming took 4 bases from V and 4 from J, leaving 14 bases between them. CDR3 amino acids: CAWTQGIRNQPQHF. DNA for the CDR3: TGTGCCTGGACCCAGGGGATTCGGAATCAGCCCCAGCATTTT. Drawing the rest from reference TRBV30 and TRBJ1-5, the complete variable domain is SQTIHQWPATLVQPVGSPLSLECTVEGTSNPNLYWYRQAAGRGLQLLFYSVGIGQISSEVPQNLSASRPQDRQFILSSKKLLLSDSGFYLCAWTQGIRNQPQHFGDGTRLSIL.

This chain connects TRBV18 to TRBJ1-3; possibly TRBD1 for D (6 bases). The germline V and J ends were trimmed by 5 bases and 0 bases, with 14 bases remaining between them. This CDR3 has 16 amino acids. CDR1 and CDR2 from the germline V gene are KGHSH and LQKENI. DNA for the CDR3: TGTGCCAGCTCATCCGGGACATTAAGCTCTGGAAACACCATATATTTT. It encodes CASSSGTLSSGNTIYF.

The chain has TRBV5-1 and TRBJ1-2, with TRBD1 matching 7 bases. J lost 8 bases, V lost 0 bases, and 1 base had no gene match. The CDR3 loop spans 12 amino acids. The germline CDR1 and CDR2 sequences are SGHRS and YFSETQ. The CDR3 spells CASSLEGGGYTF. The CDR3 DNA sequence: TGCGCCAGCAGCTTGGAAGGGGGCGGCTACACCTTC.

This rearrangement joins TRBV5-5 to TRBJ2-7; D may be TRBD1 (5 bases). The CDR3 is 14 amino acids. CDR1 SGHKS and CDR2 YYEKEE come from the germline V gene (reference sequence). V was trimmed by 4 bases and J by 13 bases, leaving 24 bases between them. CDR3 loop: CASSPSDTRFSGYF. CDR3 DNA: TGTGCCAGCAGCCCCTCGGACACCAGGTTCTCGGGTTACTTC.

The J gene is TRBJ1-1, the V gene TRBV30; D remains unclear. The germline V gene has CDR1 GTSNPN and CDR2 SVGIG (reference sequence). The CDR3 is 11 amino acids. CDR3 in amino acids: CGGGGGTEAFF. CDR3 in DNA: TGTGGAGGAGGAGGTGGAACTGAAGCTTTCTTT.

The chain couples TRBV29-1 to TRBJ2-7, with a possible D match to TRBD1 (5 bases). The CDR3 is made up of 12 amino acids. V dropped 4 bases and J dropped 5 bases, with 12 bases sitting between them. Germline values: CDR1 SQVTM, CDR2 ANQGSEA. The CDR3 nucleotides read TGCAGCGTTGGGGGCAGGGTCAACGAGCAGTACTTC. Its protein is CSVGGRVNEQYF.

The V and J genes are TRBV4-2 and TRBJ1-4; D may be TRBD1 (6 bases). CDR1 is LGHNA, CDR2 YNFKEQ, per germline. The V end was cut by 8 bases, the J end by 8 bases, with 24 bases between. There are 16 residues in the CDR3. For the CDR3, the DNA is TGTGCCAGCGGGAGGGGGGAAAGGGGACTCGGGGAAAAACTGTTTTTT. Protein: CASGRGERGLGEKLFF.

The count of this clone is one. The J gene is TRBJ1-2, the V gene TRBV2, with D possibly being TRBD1 (6 bases). Germline V gene data show CDR1 as SNHLY and CDR2 as FYNNEI. Trimming took off 7 bases at V and 7 bases at J, with 13 bases between the two ends. CDR3 size: 12 residues. The CDR3 region has the DNA TGTGCCAGCACGGGTGCGGGGGCTGGCTACACCTTC. It translates to CASTGAGAGYTF.